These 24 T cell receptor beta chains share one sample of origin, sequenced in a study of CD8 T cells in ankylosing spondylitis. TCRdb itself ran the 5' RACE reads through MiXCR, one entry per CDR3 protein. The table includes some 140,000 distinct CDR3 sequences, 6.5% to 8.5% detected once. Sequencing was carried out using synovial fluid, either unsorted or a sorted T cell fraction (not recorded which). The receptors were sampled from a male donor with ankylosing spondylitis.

Here the CDR3 reads CSARDQASGGPLEQYF. In DNA, the CDR3 is TGCAGTGCTAGAGATCAGGCTAGCGGGGGCCCTCTCGAGCAGTACTTC. The V call is TRBV20-1, the J call TRBJ2-7; 10 nucleotides line up with TRBD2. CDR1 is DFQATT, CDR2 SNEGSKA, per germline (reference sequence). The CDR3 runs 16 residues. V lost 0 bases, J lost 6 bases, and 11 bases stayed unmatched.

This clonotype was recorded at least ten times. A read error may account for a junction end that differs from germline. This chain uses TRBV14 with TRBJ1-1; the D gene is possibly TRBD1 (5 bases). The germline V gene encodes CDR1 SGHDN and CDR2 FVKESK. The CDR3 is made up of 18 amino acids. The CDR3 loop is CASSHGIATVRVKTEAFF. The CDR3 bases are TGTGCCAGCAGCCATGGTATTGCGACAGTGAGGGTGAAGACTGAAGCTTTCTTT. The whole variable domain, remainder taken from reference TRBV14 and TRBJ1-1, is EAGVTQFPSHSVIEKGQTVTLRCDPISGHDNLYWYRRVMGKEIKFLLHFVKESKQDESGMPNNRFLAERTGGTYSTLKVQPAELEDSGVYFCASSHGIATVRVKTEAFFGQGTRLTVV.

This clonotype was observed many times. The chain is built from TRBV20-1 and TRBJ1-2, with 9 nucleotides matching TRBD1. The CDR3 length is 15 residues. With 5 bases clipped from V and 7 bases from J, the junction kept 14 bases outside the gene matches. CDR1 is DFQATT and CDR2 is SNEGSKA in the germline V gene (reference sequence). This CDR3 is CSAPTPQGAGGGYTF. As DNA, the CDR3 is TGCAGTGCTCCCACCCCACAGGGGGCTGGTGGTGGCTACACCTTC.

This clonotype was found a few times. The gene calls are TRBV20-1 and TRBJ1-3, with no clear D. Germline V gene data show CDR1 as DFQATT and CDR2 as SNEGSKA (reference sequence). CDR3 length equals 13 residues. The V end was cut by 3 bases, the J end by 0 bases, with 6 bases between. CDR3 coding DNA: TGCAGTGCTAGCCGGAGCTCTGGAAACACCATATATTTT. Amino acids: CSASRSSGNTIYF.

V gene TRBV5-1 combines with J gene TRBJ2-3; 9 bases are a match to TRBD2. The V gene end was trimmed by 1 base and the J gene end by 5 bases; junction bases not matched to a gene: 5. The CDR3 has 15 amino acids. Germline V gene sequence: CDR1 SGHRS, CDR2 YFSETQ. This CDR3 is CASSLLREGKDTQYF. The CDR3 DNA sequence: TGCGCCAGCAGCTTGTTGCGGGAGGGCAAAGATACGCAGTATTTT.

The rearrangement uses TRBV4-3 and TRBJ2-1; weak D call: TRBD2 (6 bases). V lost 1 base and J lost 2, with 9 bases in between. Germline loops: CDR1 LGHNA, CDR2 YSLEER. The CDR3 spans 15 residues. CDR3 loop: CASSQVAGPYNEQFF. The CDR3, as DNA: TGCGCCAGCAGCCAAGTTGCGGGGCCCTACAATGAGCAGTTCTTC.

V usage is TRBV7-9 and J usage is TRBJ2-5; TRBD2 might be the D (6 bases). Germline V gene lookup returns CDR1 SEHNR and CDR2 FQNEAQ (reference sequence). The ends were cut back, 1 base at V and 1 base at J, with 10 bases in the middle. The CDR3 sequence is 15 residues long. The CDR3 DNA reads TGTGCCAGCAGCTTAGAACGGACTACCCAAGAGACCCAGTACTTC. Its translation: CASSLERTTQETQYF.

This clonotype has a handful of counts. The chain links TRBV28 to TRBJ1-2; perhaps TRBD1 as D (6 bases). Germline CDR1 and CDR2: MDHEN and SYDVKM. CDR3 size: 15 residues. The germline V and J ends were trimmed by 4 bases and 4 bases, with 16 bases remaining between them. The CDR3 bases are TGTGCCAGCAGTTCCCTCGGGGGGCGCACCTATGGCTACACCTTC. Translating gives CASSSLGGRTYGYTF.

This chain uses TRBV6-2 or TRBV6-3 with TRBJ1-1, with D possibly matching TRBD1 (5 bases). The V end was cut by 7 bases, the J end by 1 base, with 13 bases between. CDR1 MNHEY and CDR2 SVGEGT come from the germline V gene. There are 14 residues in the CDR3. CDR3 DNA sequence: TGTGCCAGCAACTTAGACAGCCCGAACACTGAAGCTTTCTTT. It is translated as CASNLDSPNTEAFF.

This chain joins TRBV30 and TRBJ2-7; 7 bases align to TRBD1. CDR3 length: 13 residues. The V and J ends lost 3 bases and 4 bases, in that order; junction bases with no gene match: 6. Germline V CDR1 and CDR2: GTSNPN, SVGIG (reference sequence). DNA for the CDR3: TGTGCCTGGAGCTTACGGGACAGTTACGAGCAGTACTTC. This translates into CAWSLRDSYEQYF.

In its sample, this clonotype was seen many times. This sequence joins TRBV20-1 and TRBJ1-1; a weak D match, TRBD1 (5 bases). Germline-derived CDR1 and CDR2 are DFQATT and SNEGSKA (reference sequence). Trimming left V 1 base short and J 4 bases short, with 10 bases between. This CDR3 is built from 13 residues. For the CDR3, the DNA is TGCAGTGCTAGAGGGGCTAGGGGCACTGAAGCTTTCTTT. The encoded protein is CSARGARGTEAFF.

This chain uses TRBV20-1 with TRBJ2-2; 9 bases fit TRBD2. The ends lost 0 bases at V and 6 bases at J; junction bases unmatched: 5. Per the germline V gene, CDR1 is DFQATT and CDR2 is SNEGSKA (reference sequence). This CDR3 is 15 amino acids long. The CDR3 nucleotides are TGCAGTGCTAGAGATCAGCGGGGGGCCCCCGGGGAGCTGTTTTTT. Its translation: CSARDQRGAPGELFF.

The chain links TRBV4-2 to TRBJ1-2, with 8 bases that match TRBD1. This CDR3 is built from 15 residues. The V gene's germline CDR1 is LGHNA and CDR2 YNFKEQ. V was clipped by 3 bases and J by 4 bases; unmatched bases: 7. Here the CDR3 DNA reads TGTGCCAGCAGCCACACGACAGGGGAAGCCTATGGCTACACCTTC. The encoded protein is CASSHTTGEAYGYTF.

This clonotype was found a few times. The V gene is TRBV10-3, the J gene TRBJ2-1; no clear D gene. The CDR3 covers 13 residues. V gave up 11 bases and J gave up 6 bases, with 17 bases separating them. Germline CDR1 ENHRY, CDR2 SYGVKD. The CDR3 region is CASSHGTTNEQFF. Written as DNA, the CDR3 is TGTGCCTCCTCCCACGGAACTACCAATGAGCAGTTCTTC.

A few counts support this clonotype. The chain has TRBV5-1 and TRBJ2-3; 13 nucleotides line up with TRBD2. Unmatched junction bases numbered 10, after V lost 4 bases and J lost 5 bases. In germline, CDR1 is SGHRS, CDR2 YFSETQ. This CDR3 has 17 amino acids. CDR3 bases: TGCGCCAGCAGCAGGGGGACTAGCGGGGTCTACGAAGATACGCAGTATTTT. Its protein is CASSRGTSGVYEDTQYF.

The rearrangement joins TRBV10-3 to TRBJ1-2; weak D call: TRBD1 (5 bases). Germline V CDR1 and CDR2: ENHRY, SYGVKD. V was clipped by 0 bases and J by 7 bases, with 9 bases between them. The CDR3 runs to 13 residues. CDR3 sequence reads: CAISESTGGGYTF. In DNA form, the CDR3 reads TGTGCCATCAGTGAGTCGACGGGGGGTGGCTACACCTTC.

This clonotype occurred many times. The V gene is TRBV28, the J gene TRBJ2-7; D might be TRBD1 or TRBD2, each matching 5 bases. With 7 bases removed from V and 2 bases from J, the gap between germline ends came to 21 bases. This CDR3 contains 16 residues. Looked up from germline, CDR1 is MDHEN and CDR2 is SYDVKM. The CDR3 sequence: CASINSPGRGAYEQYF. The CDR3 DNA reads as TGTGCCAGCATCAACAGCCCGGGGAGAGGGGCCTACGAGCAGTACTTC. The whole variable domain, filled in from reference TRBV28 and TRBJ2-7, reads DVKVTQSSRYLVKRTGEKVFLECVQDMDHENMFWYRQDPGLGLRLIYFSYDVKMKEKGDIPEGYSVSREKKERFSLILESASTNQTSMYLCASINSPGRGAYEQYFGPGTRLTVT.

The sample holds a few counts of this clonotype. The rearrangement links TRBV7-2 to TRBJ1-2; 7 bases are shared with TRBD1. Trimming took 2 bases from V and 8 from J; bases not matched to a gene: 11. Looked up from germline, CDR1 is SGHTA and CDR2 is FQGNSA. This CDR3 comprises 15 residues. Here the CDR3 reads CASSLTGASHLGYTF. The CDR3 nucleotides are TGTGCCAGCAGCTTAACAGGGGCCTCTCACTTAGGCTACACCTTC.

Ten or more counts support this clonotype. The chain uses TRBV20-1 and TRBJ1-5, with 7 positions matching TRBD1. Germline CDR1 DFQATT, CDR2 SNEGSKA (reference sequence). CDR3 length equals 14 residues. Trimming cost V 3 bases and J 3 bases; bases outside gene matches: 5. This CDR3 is CSARGGGANQPQHF. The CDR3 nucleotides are TGCAGTGCTAGGGGAGGGGGCGCCAATCAGCCCCAGCATTTT.

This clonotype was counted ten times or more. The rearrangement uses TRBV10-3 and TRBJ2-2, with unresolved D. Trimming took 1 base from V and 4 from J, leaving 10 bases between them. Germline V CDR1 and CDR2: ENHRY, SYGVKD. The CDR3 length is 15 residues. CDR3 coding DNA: TGTGCCATCAGTGAGTTAGGACCATCCACCGGGGAGCTGTTTTTT. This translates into CAISELGPSTGELFF.

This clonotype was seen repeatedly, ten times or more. The CDR3 nucleotides read TGTGCCAGCAGCATCTCTAGCGGGAGGCAATTCCAGTACTTC. Translating it yields CASSISSGRQFQYF. The V gene is TRBV11-2, the J gene TRBJ2-5; 11 positions match TRBD2. The CDR3 spans 14 residues. Looked up from germline, CDR1 is SGHAT and CDR2 is FQNNGV. Trimming at V came to 5 bases and at J to 10 bases, leaving 9 bases not matched to a gene. The whole variable domain, remainder taken from reference TRBV11-2 and TRBJ2-5, is EAGVAQSPRYKIIEKRQSVAFWCNPISGHATLYWYQQILGQGPKLLIQFQNNGVVDDSQLPKDRFSAERLKGVDSTLKIQPAKLEDSAVYLCASSISSGRQFQYFGPGTRLLVL.

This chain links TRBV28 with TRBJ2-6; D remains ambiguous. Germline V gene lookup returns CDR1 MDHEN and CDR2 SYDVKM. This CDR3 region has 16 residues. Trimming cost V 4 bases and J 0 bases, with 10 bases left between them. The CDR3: CASSWYTHSGANVLTF. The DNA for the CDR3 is TGTGCCAGCAGTTGGTACACCCACTCTGGGGCCAACGTCCTGACTTTC.

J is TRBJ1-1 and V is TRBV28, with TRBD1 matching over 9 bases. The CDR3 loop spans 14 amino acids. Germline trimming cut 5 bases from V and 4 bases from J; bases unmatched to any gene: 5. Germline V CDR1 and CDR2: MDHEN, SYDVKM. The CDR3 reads CASSITGGSTEAFF. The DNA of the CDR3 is TGTGCCAGCAGTATTACAGGGGGCAGCACTGAAGCTTTCTTT.

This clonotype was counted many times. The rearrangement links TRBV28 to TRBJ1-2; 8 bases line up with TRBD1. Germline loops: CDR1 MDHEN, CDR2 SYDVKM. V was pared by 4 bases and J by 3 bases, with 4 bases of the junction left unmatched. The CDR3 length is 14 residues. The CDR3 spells CASSYPGGHYGYTF. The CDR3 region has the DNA TGTGCCAGCAGTTATCCAGGGGGCCACTATGGCTACACCTTC.